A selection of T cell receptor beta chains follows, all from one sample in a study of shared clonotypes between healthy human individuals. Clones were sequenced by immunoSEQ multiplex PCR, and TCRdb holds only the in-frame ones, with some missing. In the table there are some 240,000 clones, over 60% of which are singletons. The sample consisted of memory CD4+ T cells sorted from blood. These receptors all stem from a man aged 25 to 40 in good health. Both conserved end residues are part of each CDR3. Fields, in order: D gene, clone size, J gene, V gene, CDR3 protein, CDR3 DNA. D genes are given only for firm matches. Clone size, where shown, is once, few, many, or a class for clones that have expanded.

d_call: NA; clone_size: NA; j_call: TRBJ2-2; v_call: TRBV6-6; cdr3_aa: CASSSLGGATGELFF; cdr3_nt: TGTGCCAGCAGTTCCCTCGGTGGGGCCACCGGGGAGCTGTTTTTT
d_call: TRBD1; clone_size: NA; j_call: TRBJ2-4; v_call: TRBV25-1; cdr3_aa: CASSDTGLVGQGAIQYF; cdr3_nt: TGTGCCAGCAGTGACACTGGGCTTGTAGGGCAGGGGGCCATTCAGTACTTC
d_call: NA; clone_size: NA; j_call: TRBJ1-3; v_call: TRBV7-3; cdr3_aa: CASVETEVGNTIYF; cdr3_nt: TGTGCCAGCGTGGAGACCGAGGTGGGAAACACCATATATTTT
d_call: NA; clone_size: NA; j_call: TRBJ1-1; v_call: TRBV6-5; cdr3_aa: CASSPEPTEAFF; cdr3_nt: TGTGCCAGCAGCCCGGAACCCACTGAAGCTTTCTTT
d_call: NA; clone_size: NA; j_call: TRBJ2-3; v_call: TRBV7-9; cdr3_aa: CASSPVLDTQYF; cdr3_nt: TGTGCCAGCAGCCCCGTGTTGGATACGCAGTATTTT
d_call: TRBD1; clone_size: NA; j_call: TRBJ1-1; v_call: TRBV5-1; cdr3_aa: CASSRPGTGLNTEAFF; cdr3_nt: TGCGCCAGCAGCCGTCCCGGGACAGGGTTGAACACTGAAGCTTTCTTT
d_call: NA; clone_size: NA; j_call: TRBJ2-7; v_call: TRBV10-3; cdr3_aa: CAISEPGSIAYEQYF; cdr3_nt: TGTGCCATCAGTGAACCGGGGTCCATAGCCTACGAGCAGTACTTC
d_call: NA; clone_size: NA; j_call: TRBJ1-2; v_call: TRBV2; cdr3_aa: CASDDSGSGYGYTF; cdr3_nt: TGTGCCAGCGACGACAGTGGTTCGGGCTATGGCTACACCTTC
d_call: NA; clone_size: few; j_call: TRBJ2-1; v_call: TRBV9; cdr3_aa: CASRRGGDEQFF; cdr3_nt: TGTGCCAGCAGGCGAGGGGGGGATGAGCAGTTCTTC
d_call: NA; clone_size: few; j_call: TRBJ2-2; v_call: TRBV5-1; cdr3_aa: CASSLDLASNGELFF; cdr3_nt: TGCGCCAGCAGCTTGGATCTAGCGTCGAACGGGGAGCTGTTTTTT
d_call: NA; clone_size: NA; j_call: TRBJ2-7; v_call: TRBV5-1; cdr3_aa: CASSPDSFPYEQYF; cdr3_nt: TGCGCCAGCAGTCCAGACAGCTTTCCCTACGAGCAGTACTTC
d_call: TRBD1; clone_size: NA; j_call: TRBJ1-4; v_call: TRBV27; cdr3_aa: CASSPTLKWTGSTNEKLFF; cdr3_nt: TGTGCCAGCAGTCCGACCCTGAAATGGACAGGATCAACTAATGAAAAACTGTTTTTT
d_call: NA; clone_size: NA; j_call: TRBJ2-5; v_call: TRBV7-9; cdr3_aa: CASSPPTSVRETQYF; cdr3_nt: TGTGCCAGCAGCCCCCCAACTAGTGTCAGGGAGACCCAGTACTTC
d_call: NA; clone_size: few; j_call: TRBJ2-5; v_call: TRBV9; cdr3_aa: CASSVGTGQETQYF; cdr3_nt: TGTGCCAGCAGCGTAGGAACAGGACAAGAGACCCAGTACTTC
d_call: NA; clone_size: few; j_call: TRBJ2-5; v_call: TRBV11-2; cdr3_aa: CASSAPGRQETQYF; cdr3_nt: TGTGCCAGCAGCGCCCCGGGACGGCAAGAGACCCAGTACTTC
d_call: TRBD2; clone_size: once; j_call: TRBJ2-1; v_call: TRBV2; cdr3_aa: CASSGNLAGESSYNEQFF; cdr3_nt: TGTGCCAGCAGCGGTAATCTAGCGGGAGAGTCCTCGTACAATGAGCAGTTCTTC
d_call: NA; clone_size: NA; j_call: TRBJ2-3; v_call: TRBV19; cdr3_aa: CASSSRVTDTQYF; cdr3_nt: TGTGCCAGTAGTTCCCGGGTCACAGATACGCAGTATTTT
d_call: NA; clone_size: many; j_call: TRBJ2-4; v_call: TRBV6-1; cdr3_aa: CASSEDGRARENIQYF; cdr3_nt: TGTGCCAGCAGCGAAGACGGGCGAGCGAGGGAAAACATTCAGTACTTC
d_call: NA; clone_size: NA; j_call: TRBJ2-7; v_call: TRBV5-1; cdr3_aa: CASSLDGRAVGEQYF; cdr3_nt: TGCGCCAGCAGCTTGGACGGGAGAGCCGTCGGCGAGCAGTACTTC
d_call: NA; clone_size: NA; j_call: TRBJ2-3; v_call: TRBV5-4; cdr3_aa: CASSLTSTDTQYF; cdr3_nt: TGTGCCAGCAGCTTGACTAGCACAGATACGCAGTATTTT
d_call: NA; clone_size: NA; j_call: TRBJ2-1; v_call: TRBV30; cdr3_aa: CAWSRDSRYNEQFF; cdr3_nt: TGTGCCTGGAGCCGAGACTCTAGGTACAATGAGCAGTTCTTC
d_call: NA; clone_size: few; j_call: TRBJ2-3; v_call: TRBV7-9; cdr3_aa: CASSLGQQYF; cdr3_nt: TGTGCCAGCAGCTTAGGGCAGCAGTATTTT
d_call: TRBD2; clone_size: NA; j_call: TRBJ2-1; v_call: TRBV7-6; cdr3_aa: CASSKLAGGVNEQFF; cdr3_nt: TGTGCCAGCAGCAAACTAGCGGGAGGGGTAAATGAGCAGTTCTTC
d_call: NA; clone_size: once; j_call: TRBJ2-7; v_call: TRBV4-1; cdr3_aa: CASSQEKPSTGYEQYF; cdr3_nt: TGCGCCAGCAGCCAAGAAAAGCCTTCGACGGGCTACGAGCAGTACTTC
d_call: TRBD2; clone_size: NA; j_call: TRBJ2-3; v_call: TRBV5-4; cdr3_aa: CASSPAGGGKSDTQYF; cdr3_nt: TGTGCCAGCAGCCCAGCGGGAGGGGGGAAGTCAGATACGCAGTATTTT
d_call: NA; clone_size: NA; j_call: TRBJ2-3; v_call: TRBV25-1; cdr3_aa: CASSEDYSTDTQYF; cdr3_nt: TGTGCCAGCAGTGAAGATTATTCCACAGATACGCAGTATTTT
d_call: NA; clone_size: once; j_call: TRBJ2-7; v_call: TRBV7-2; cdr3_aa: CASSLVRTNYEQYF; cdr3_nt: TGTGCCAGCAGCTTAGTCCGGACTAACTACGAGCAGTACTTC
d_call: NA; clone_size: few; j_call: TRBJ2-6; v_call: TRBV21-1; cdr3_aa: CASRQGSGANVLTF; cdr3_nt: TGTGCCAGCAGGCAGGGGTCTGGGGCCAACGTCCTGACTTTC
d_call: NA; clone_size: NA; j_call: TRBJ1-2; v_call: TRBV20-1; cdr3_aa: CSASAGNGYIF; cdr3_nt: TGCAGTGCTAGCGCCGGGAATGGCTACATCTTC